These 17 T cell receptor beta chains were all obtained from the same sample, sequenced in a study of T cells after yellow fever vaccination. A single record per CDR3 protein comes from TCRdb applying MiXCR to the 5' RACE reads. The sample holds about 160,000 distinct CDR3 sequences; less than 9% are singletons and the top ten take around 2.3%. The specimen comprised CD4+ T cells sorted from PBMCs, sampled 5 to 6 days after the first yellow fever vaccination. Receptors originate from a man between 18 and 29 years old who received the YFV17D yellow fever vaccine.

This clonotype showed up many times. The CDR3 sequence is CASSVVPPGQEQHEKLFF. DNA for the CDR3: TGCGCCAGCAGCGTTGTTCCTCCGGGACAGGAGCAACATGAAAAACTGTTTTTT. This chain connects TRBV5-1 to TRBJ1-4; 8 bases match TRBD1. Germline values: CDR1 SGHRS, CDR2 YFSETQ. Trimming at V came to 4 bases and at J to 6 bases, leaving 17 bases not matched to a gene. CDR3 length: 18 residues.

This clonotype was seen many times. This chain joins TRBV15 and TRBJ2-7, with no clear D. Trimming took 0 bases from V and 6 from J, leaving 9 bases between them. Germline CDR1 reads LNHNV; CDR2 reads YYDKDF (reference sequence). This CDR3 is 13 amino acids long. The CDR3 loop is CATSRDTNGEQYV. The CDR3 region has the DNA TGTGCCACCAGCAGAGACACAAACGGCGAGCAGTACGTC.

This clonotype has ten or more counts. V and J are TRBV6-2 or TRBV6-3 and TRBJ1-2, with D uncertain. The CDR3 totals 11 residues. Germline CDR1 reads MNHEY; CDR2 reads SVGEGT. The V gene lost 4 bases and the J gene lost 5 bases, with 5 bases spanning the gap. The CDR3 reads CASSSEYGYTF. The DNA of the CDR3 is TGTGCCAGCAGTTCAGAATATGGCTACACCTTC.

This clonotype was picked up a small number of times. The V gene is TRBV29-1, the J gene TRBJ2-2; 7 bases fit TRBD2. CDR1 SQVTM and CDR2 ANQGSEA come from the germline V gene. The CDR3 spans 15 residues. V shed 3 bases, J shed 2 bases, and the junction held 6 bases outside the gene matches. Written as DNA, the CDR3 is TGCAGCGTTGAGGGGGGGGGAATCAACACCGGGGAGCTGTTTTTT. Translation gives CSVEGGGINTGELFF.

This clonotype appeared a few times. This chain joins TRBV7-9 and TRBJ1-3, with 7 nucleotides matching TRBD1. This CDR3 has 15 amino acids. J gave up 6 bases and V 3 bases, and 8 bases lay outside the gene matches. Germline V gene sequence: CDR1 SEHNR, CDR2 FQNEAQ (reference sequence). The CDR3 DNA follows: TGTGCCAGCAGCTTCTCGAACAGGGGCGCAAACACCATATATTTT. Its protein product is CASSFSNRGANTIYF. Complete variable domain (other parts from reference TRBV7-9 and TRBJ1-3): DTGVSQNPRHKITKRGQNVTFRCDPISEHNRLYWYRQTLGQGPEFLTYFQNEAQLEKSRLLSDRFSAERPKGSFSTLEIQRTEQGDSAMYLCASSFSNRGANTIYFGEGSWLTVV.

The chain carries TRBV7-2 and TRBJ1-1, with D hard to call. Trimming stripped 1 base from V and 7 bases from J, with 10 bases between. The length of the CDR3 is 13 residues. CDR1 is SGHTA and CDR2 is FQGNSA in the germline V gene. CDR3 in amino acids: CASSLDSRSEAFF. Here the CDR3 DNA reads TGTGCCAGCAGCTTAGATTCCCGGAGTGAAGCTTTCTTT.

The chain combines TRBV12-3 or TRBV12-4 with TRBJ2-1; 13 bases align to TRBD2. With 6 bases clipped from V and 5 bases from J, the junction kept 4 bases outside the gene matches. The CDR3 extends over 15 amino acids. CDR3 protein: CASSWTSGGNNEQFF. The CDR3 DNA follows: TGTGCCAGCAGCTGGACTAGCGGGGGAAACAATGAGCAGTTCTTC.

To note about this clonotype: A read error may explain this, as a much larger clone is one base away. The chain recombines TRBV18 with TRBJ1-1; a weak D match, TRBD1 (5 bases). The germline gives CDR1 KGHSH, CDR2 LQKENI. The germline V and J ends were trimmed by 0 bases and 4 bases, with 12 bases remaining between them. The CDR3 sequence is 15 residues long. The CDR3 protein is CASSPPLGGGTEAFF. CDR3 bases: TGTGCCAGCTCACCACCGCTGGGCGGGGGCACTGAAGCTTTCTTT.

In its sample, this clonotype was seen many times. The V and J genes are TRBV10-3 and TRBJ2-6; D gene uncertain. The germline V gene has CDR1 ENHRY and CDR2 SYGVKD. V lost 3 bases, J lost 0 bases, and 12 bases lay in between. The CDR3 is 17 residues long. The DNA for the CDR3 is TGTGCCATCAGTGACGAACCCGTATTCTCTGGGGCCAACGTCCTGACTTTC. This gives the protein CAISDEPVFSGANVLTF.

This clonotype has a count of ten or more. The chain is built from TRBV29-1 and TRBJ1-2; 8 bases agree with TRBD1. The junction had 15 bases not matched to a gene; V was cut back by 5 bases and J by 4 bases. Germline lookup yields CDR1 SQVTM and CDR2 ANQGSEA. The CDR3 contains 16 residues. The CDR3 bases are TGCAGCGTTCAGGCCAGGGGGCGAGAAAGGGGCTATGGCTACACCTTC. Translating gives CSVQARGRERGYGYTF.

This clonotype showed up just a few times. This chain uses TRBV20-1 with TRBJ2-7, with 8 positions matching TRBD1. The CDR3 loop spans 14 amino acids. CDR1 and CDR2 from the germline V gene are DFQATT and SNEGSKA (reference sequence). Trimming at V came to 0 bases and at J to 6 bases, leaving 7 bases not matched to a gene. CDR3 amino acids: CSARDGQGAAEQYF. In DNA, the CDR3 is TGCAGTGCTAGAGATGGACAGGGAGCTGCCGAGCAGTACTTC.

The CDR3 bases are TGCAGTGCCCCGCCATCGGATTCACCCCTCCACTTT. This encodes CSAPPSDSPLHF. This sequence joins TRBV20-1 and TRBJ1-6; D remains ambiguous. Germline CDR1 is DFQATT and CDR2 is SNEGSKA (reference sequence). V shed 6 bases and J shed 8 bases, with 11 bases lying between them. The CDR3 consists of 12 residues.

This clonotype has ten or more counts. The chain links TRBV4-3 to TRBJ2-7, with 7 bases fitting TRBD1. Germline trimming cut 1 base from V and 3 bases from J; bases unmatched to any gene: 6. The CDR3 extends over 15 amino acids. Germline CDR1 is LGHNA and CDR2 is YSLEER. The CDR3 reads CASSQGRGNFYEQYF. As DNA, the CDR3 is TGCGCCAGCAGCCAAGGCAGGGGGAATTTCTACGAGCAGTACTTC.

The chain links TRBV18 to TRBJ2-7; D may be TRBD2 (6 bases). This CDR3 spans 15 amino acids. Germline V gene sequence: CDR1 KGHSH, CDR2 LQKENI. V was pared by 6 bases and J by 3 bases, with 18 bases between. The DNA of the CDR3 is TGTGCCAGCTCGCGGGGCCAGGGAAGCTACTACGAGCAGTACTTC. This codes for CASSRGQGSYYEQYF. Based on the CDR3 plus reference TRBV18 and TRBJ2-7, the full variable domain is NAGVMQNPRHLVRRRGQEARLRCSPMKGHSHVYWYRQLPEEGLKFMVYLQKENIIDESGMPKERFSAEFPKEGPSILRIQQVVRGDSAAYFCASSRGQGSYYEQYFGPGTRLTVT.

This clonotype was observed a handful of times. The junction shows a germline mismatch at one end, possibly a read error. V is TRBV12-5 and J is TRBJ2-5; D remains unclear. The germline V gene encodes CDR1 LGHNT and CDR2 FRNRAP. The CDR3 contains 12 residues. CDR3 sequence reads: CASGLLGQLSHF. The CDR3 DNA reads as TGTGCTAGTGGTCTCCTAGGTCAGCTCTCGCACTTC. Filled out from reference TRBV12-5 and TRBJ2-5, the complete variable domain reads DARVTQTPRHKVTEMGQEVTMRCQPILGHNTVFWYRQTMMQGLELLAYFRNRAPLDDSGMPKDRFSAEMPDATLATLKIQPSEPRDSAVYFCASGLLGQLSHFGPGTRLLVL.

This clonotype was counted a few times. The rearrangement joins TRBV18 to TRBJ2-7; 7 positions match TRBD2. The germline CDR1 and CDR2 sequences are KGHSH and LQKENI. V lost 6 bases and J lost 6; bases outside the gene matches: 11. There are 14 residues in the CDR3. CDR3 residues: CASSAPGLRPEQYV. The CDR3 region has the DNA TGTGCCAGCTCGGCCCCGGGACTAAGACCCGAGCAGTACGTC.

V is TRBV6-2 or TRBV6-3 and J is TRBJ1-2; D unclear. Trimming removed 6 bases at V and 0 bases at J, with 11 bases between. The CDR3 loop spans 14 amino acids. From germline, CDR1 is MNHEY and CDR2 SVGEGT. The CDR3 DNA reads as TGTGCCAGCAGAATCGTCAGCTCTAACTATGGCTACACCTTC. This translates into CASRIVSSNYGYTF.